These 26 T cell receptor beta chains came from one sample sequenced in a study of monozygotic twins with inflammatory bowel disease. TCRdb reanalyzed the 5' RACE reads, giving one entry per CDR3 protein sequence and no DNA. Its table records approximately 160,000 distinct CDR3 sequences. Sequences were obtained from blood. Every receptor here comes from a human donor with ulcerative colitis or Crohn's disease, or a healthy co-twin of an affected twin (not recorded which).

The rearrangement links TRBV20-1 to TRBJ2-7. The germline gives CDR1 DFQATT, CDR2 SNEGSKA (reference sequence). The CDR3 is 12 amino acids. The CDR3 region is CSARRRTYEQYF.

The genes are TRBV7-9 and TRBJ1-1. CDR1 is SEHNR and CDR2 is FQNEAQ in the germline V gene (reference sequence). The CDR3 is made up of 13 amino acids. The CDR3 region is CASSLGGPTEAFF.

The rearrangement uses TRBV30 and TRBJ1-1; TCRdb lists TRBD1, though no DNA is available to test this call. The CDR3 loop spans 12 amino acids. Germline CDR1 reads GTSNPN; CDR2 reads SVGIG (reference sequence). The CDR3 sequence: CAWSLGQGEAFF.

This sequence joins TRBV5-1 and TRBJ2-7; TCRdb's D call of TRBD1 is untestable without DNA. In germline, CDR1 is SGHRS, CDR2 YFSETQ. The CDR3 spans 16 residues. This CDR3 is CASSLGRTGIPYEQYF.

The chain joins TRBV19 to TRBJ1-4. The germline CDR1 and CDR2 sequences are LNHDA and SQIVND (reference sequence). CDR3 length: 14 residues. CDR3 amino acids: CASRSGATNEKLFF.

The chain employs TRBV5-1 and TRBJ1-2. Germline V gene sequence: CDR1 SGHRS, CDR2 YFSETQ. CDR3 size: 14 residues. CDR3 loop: CASSREEPNYGYTF.

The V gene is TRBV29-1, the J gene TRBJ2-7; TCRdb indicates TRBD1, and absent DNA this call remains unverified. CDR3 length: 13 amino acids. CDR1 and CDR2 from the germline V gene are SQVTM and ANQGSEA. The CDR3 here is CSPPVGAKDEQYF.

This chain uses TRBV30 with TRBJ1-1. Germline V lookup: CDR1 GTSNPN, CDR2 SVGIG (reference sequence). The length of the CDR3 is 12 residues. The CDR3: CAWSVRPSEAFF.

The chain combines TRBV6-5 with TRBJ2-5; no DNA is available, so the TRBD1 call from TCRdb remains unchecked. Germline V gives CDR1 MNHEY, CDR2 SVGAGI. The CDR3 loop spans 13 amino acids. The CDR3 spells CASSPRRGETQYF.

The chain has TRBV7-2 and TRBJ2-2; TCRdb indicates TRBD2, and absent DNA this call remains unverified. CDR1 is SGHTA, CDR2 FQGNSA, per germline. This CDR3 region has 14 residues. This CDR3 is CASSFGTSVGELFF.

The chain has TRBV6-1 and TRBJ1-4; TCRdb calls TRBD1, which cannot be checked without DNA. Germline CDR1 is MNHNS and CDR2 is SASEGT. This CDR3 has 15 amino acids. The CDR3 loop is CASRTGSGPGEKLFF.

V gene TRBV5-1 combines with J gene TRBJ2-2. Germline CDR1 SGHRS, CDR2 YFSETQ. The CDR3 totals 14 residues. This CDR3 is CASSPMGSTGELFF. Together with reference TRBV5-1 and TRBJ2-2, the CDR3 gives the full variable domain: KAGVTQTPRYLIKTRGQQVTLSCSPISGHRSVSWYQQTPGQGLQFLFEYFSETQRNKGNFPGRFSGRQFSNSRSEMNVSTLELGDSALYLCASSPMGSTGELFFGEGSRLTVL.

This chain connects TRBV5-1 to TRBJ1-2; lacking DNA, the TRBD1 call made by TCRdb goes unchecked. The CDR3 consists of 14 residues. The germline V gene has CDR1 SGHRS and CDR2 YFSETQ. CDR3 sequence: CASSSGGAGYGYTF.

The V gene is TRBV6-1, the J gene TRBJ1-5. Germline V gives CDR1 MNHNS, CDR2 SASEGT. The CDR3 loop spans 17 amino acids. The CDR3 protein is CASSHVGRLRKNQPQHF.

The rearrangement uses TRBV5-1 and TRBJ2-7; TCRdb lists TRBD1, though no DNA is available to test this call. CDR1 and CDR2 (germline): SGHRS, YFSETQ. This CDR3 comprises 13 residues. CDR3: CASSATGLGEQYF.

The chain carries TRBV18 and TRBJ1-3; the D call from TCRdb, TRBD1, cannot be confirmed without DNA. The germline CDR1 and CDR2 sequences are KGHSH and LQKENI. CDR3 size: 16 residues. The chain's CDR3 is CASSPGQAISGNTIYF.

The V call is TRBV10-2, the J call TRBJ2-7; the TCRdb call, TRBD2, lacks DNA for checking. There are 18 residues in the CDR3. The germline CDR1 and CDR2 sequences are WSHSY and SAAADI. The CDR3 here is CASSESLGSGSSSYEQYF.

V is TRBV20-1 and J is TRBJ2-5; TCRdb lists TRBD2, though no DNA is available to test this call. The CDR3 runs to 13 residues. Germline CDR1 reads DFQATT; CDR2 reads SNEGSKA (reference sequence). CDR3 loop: CSARKGLQETQYF.

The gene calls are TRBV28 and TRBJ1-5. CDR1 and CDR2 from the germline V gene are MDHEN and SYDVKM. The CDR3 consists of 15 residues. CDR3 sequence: CASSLSLAGNQPQHF.

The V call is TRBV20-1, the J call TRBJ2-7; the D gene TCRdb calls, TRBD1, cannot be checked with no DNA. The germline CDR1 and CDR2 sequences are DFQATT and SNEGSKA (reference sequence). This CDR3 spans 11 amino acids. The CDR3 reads CSADRDNEQYF.

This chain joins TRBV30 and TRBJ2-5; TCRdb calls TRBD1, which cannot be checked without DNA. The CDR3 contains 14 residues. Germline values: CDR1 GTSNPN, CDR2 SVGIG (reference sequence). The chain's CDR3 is CAWSVTGRGETQYF.

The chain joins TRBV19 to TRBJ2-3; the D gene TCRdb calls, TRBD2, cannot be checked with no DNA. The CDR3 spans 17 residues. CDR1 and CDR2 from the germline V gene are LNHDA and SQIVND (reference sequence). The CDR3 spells CASSIGSGGGITDTQYF.

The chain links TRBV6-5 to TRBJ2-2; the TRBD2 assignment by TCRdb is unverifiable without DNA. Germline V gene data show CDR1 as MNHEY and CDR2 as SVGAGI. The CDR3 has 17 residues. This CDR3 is CASSYSAGNLKNGELFF.

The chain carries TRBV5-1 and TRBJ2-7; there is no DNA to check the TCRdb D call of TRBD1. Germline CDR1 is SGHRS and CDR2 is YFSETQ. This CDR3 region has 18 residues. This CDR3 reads CASSLGRGQGLSHYEQYF. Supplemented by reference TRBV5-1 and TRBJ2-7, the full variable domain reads KAGVTQTPRYLIKTRGQQVTLSCSPISGHRSVSWYQQTPGQGLQFLFEYFSETQRNKGNFPGRFSGRQFSNSRSEMNVSTLELGDSALYLCASSLGRGQGLSHYEQYFGPGTRLTVT.

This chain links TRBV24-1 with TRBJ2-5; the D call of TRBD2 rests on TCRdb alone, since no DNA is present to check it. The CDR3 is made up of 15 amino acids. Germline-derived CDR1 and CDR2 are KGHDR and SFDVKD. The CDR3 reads CATSGRLAGGETQYF.

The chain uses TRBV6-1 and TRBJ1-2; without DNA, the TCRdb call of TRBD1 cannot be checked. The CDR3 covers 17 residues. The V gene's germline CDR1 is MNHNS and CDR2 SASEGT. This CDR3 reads CASRTRGSRGLNYGYTF.